The rows below give T cell receptor beta chains drawn from one sample of a study of shared clonotypes between healthy human individuals. Clones were sequenced by immunoSEQ multiplex PCR, and TCRdb holds only the in-frame ones, with some missing. The sample carries over a million clones, around 74% recorded once. Sequencing was done on a sample of memory CD4+ T cells sorted from blood. The receptors were sampled from a man younger than 35 in good health. The CDR3 runs from the conserved cysteine through the conserved F or W. Fields, in order: D gene, clone size, J gene, V gene, CDR3 protein, CDR3 DNA. D genes are given only for firm matches. Expanded clones are given a class, and other clones once, few, many or no size at all.

>-|-|TRBJ1-1|TRBV14
CASSQELAANTEAFF
TGTGCCAGCAGCCAAGAACTAGCTGCGAACACTGAAGCTTTCTTT
>TRBD2|-|TRBJ2-7|TRBV27
CASSRAGEGSYEQYF
TGTGCCAGCAGTCGCGCGGGGGAGGGCTCCTACGAGCAGTACTTC
>-|-|TRBJ1-4|TRBV5-4
CASSRAVNEKLFF
TGTGCCAGCAGCCGGGCAGTTAATGAAAAACTGTTTTTT
>TRBD2|-|TRBJ2-3|TRBV6-1
CASSEQALAGVLGSNTQYF
TGTGCCAGCAGTGAACAGGCCCTAGCGGGAGTTTTAGGTTCGAATACGCAGTATTTT
>-|-|TRBJ1-4|TRBV6-1
CASSVTGSTNEKLFF
TGTGCCAGCAGCGTAACAGGGAGCACTAATGAAAAACTGTTTTTT
>TRBD2|-|TRBJ2-7|TRBV11-2
CASSPMGLAGGGYEQYF
TGTGCCAGCAGCCCGATGGGACTAGCGGGAGGGGGGTACGAGCAGTACTTC
>-|-|TRBJ1-2|TRBV28
CASSLGQSGVRYGYTF
TGTGCCAGCAGTTTAGGCCAGAGCGGGGTTCGCTATGGCTACACCTTC
>-|-|TRBJ2-5|TRBV30
CAWSVRWETQYF
TGTGCCTGGAGTGTTCGGTGGGAGACCCAGTACTTC
>-|-|TRBJ1-2|TRBV7-9
CASSHDSFQNYGYTF
TGTGCCAGCAGCCACGACAGTTTTCAGAACTATGGCTACACCTTC
>TRBD2|-|TRBJ2-6|TRBV15
CATSRKMRVAGGSGANVLTF
TGTGCCACCAGCAGGAAAATGCGGGTAGCGGGAGGGTCTGGGGCCAACGTCCTGACTTTC
>-|-|TRBJ2-7|TRBV7-8
CASTGSSYEQYF
TGTGCCAGCACGGGGAGCTCCTACGAGCAGTACTTC
>TRBD2|-|TRBJ2-1|TRBV28
CASRKRGGPDEQFF
TGTGCCAGTAGAAAGCGGGGGGGCCCGGATGAGCAGTTCTTC
>-|-|TRBJ1-2|TRBV4-1
CASSQDGPRGYTF
TGCGCCAGCAGCCAAGATGGTCCTAGGGGCTACACCTTC
>TRBD1|-|TRBJ2-6|TRBV28
CASSSPTGGRANVLTF
TGTGCCAGCAGTTCACCTACAGGGGGGCGGGCCAACGTCCTGACTTTC
>-|-|TRBJ2-2|TRBV5-1
CASTLAMNTGELFF
TGCGCCAGCACCTTAGCGATGAACACCGGGGAGCTGTTTTTT
>-|-|TRBJ1-5|TRBV7-2
CASSPGAVRGQPQHF
TGTGCCAGCAGCCCCGGTGCGGTAAGAGGTCAGCCCCAGCATTTT
>-|-|TRBJ2-2|TRBV11-2
CASSPLRVGGELFF
TGTGCCAGCAGCCCTCTAAGGGTTGGCGGGGAGCTGTTTTTT
>-|-|TRBJ1-4|TRBV6-1
CASSERTLIAYEKLFF
TGTGCCAGCAGTGAACGTACGTTGATAGCGTATGAAAAACTGTTTTTT
>-|-|TRBJ2-2|TRBV9
CASSLQGWTQNTGELFF
TGTGCCAGCAGCCTCCAGGGATGGACTCAGAACACCGGGGAGCTGTTTTTT
>TRBD2|-|TRBJ2-3|TRBV7-2
CASSLRSGGAGTDTQYF
TGTGCCAGCAGCTTAAGGTCGGGAGGGGCGGGCACAGATACGCAGTATTTT
>-|-|TRBJ2-3|TRBV5-8
CASSSTTGAYTQYF
TGTGCCAGCAGCTCAACGACGGGAGCTTATACGCAGTATTTT
>TRBD2|-|TRBJ2-3|TRBV2
CASSVGGVDTQYF
TGTGCCAGCAGTGTCGGGGGGGTGGATACGCAGTATTTT
>-|-|TRBJ2-1|TRBV2
CASTPDKEQFF
TGTGCCAGCACGCCGGACAAAGAGCAGTTCTTC
>-|few|TRBJ2-7|TRBV7-3
CASSQGALGEQYF
TGTGCCAGCAGCCAAGGTGCTCTGGGGGAGCAGTACTTC
>-|once|TRBJ1-2|TRBV5-1
CASSLVGNYGYTF
TGCGCCAGCAGCTTGGTAGGGAACTATGGCTACACCTTC
>-|few|TRBJ1-1|TRBV11-2
CASSLEVNTEAFF
TGTGCCAGCAGCTTAGAGGTGAACACTGAAGCTTTCTTT
>-|-|TRBJ1-5|TRBV7-2
CASSKGRDSNQPQHF
TGTGCCAGCAGCAAGGGACGGGATAGCAATCAGCCCCAGCATTTT
>-|-|TRBJ1-1|TRBV6-6
CASTLRAENTEAFF
TGTGCCAGCACCCTTAGGGCAGAGAACACTGAAGCTTTCTTT
>TRBD2|-|TRBJ2-3|TRBV2
CASSRLAGGITDTQYF
TGTGCCAGCAGCAGACTAGCGGGAGGGATCACAGATACGCAGTATTTT
>-|many|TRBJ2-5|TRBV9
CASSPQNQETQYF
TGTGCCAGCAGCCCCCAGAACCAAGAGACCCAGTACTTC
>-|few|TRBJ2-1|TRBV6-5
CAQGRTVICNEQFF
TGTGCCCAAGGTAGAACCGTGATATGTAATGAGCAGTTCTTC
>-|-|TRBJ1-3|TRBV10-3
CAISDVEAGNTIYF
TGTGCCATCAGTGATGTAGAGGCTGGAAACACCATATATTTT
>TRBD1|-|TRBJ1-1|TRBV6-1
CASVPGQVNTEAFF
TGTGCCAGCGTGCCGGGACAGGTGAACACTGAAGCTTTCTTT
>-|-|TRBJ1-4|TRBV11-2
CASSSQGGDEKLFF
TGTGCCAGCAGCTCGCAGGGCGGGGATGAAAAACTGTTTTTT
>TRBD2|-|TRBJ2-7|TRBV7-2
CASSLVSTSGAYEQYF
TGTGCCAGCAGCTTAGTAAGCACTAGCGGGGCCTACGAGCAGTACTTC
>-|-|TRBJ2-3|TRBV5-1
CASSPGGTDTQYF
TGCGCCAGCAGCCCCGGGGGCACAGATACGCAGTATTTT
>TRBD2|-|TRBJ2-5|TRBV11-2
CASSQFVAGGLETQYF
TGTGCCAGCAGCCAATTTGTGGCGGGGGGGCTGGAGACCCAGTACTTC
>TRBD1|-|TRBJ2-2|TRBV7-2
CASSSMTGGAGELFF
TGTGCCAGCAGCTCCATGACAGGGGGGGCCGGGGAGCTGTTTTTT
>TRBD1|few|TRBJ1-1|TRBV7-8
CASSFRTGEENTEAFF
TGTGCCAGCAGCTTCCGGACAGGGGAGGAGAACACTGAAGCTTTCTTT
>-|many|TRBJ1-5|TRBV5-6
CASSYEDNQPQHF
TGTGCCAGCAGCTATGAAGATAATCAGCCCCAGCATTTT
>-|-|TRBJ1-5|TRBV5-4
CASSLAPNQPQHF
TGTGCCAGCAGCTTGGCTCCAAATCAGCCCCAGCATTTT
>-|-|TRBJ1-3|TRBV5-1
CASSRNRADGNTIYF
TGCGCCAGCAGTCGCAACAGGGCCGACGGAAACACCATATATTTT
>TRBD1|-|TRBJ2-3|TRBV5-1
CASSSDRATDTQYF
TGCGCCAGCAGCTCTGACAGGGCCACAGATACGCAGTATTTT
>-|-|TRBJ2-6|TRBV9
CASSKTFSGANVLTF
TGTGCCAGCAGCAAAACTTTCTCTGGGGCCAACGTCCTGACTTTC
>-|-|TRBJ1-2|TRBV7-9
CASSLVPDGYTF
TGTGCCAGCAGCTTAGTCCCAGATGGCTACACCTTC
>-|-|TRBJ2-2|TRBV18
CASSPPSLGSTGELFF
TGTGCCAGCTCACCACCAAGTCTAGGGTCCACCGGGGAGCTGTTTTTT
>-|-|TRBJ1-2|TRBV27
CASKTGAYGYTF
TGTGCCAGCAAAACAGGAGCCTATGGCTACACCTTC
>-|-|TRBJ1-1|TRBV6-6
CASRPSTGETEAFF
TGTGCCAGCAGGCCCAGTACTGGGGAAACTGAAGCTTTCTTT
>TRBD1|-|TRBJ1-2|TRBV9
CASSAGQGYYGYTF
TGTGCCAGCAGCGCGGGACAGGGTTATTATGGCTACACCTTC
>TRBD1|few|TRBJ1-6|TRBV27
CASSETGTGTLSLHF
TGTGCCAGCAGTGAAACCGGGACAGGGACGTTATCCCTCCACTTT
>-|-|TRBJ2-3|TRBV5-1
CASSFWGPLSSTDTQYF
TGCGCCAGCAGCTTTTGGGGGCCCCTGTCTAGCACAGATACGCAGTATTTT
>TRBD1|-|TRBJ2-2|TRBV7-8
CASSLALSGTGGTGKLFF
TGTGCCAGCAGCTTAGCGTTATCTGGGACAGGGGGGACCGGGAAGCTGTTTTTT
>-|-|TRBJ2-1|TRBV5-1
CASTRTGSSYNEQFF
TGCGCCAGCACTAGGACGGGAAGCTCCTACAATGAGCAGTTCTTC